The 27 T cell receptor beta chains presented below share a single source sample, sequenced in a study of blood T cell repertoires in COVID-19. Sequenced by immunoSEQ multiplex PCR; TCRdb stores in-frame clones only, minus some. The table has tens of thousands of clones, 81% seen once. The sequenced sample was peripheral blood. The receptors derive from a man aged 80 or over with active or convalescent COVID-19.

The chain links TRBV9 to TRBJ2-2; D not certain. Trimming pared 0 bases from V and 7 bases from J, leaving 10 bases between. This CDR3 spans 14 amino acids. Per germline, CDR1 SGDLS and CDR2 YYNGEE. CDR3 protein: CASSVGGSGGELFF. The CDR3 nucleotides read TGTGCCAGCAGCGTAGGAGGTTCCGGCGGGGAGCTGTTTTTT.

This sequence joins TRBV27 and TRBJ1-2; 7 bases are a match to TRBD1. V dropped 6 bases and J dropped 0; count of bases not matched to a gene: 19. Germline CDR1 MNHEY, CDR2 SMNVEV (reference sequence). The CDR3 is made up of 19 amino acids. CDR3 coding DNA: TGTGCCAGCAGCAGTCTCAGGGGGGATGGTCGTTCCACTAACTATGGCTACACCTTC. Protein sequence: CASSSLRGDGRSTNYGYTF.

The CDR3 here is CASSSASGQTSSYNEQFF. The CDR3 nucleotides read TGTGCCAGCTCATCGGCGAGTGGGCAAACCAGCTCCTACAATGAGCAGTTCTTC. The rearrangement links TRBV18 to TRBJ2-1; no reliable D call. The CDR3 contains 18 residues. Germline lookup yields CDR1 KGHSH and CDR2 LQKENI. Trimming stripped 5 bases from V and 0 bases from J, with 20 bases between.

The V call is TRBV5-1, the J call TRBJ1-5; D remains unclear. CDR1 is SGHRS, CDR2 YFSETQ, per germline. The CDR3 has 15 amino acids. V lost 0 bases, J lost 0 bases, and 7 bases lay in between. The chain's CDR3 is CASSLEPGSNQPQHF. The CDR3 DNA sequence: TGCGCCAGCAGCTTGGAGCCGGGTAGCAATCAGCCCCAGCATTTT.

V and J are TRBV12-3 or TRBV12-4 and TRBJ1-5, with 10 positions matching TRBD1. The CDR3 consists of 13 residues. Trimming cost V 5 bases and J 9 bases; bases outside gene matches: 4. CDR3 sequence reads: CASSGTGAGPQHF. The CDR3, as DNA: TGTGCCAGCAGTGGGACAGGGGCCGGGCCCCAGCATTTT.

The chain is built from TRBV9 and TRBJ2-1; 15 bases match TRBD2. V trimming: 4 bases; J trimming: 10 bases; junction bases outside the gene matches: 6. The CDR3 is made up of 15 amino acids. CDR1 is SGDLS, CDR2 YYNGEE, per germline. The CDR3 bases are TGTGCCAGCAGCCCCCTCGGGACTAGCGGGGGGGAGCAGTTCTTC. This translates into CASSPLGTSGGEQFF.

The chain is built from TRBV28 and TRBJ2-7; TRBD1 matches at 8 bases. The CDR3 sequence is 13 residues long. With 4 bases clipped from V and 4 bases from J, the junction kept 3 bases outside the gene matches. The germline V gene has CDR1 MDHEN and CDR2 SYDVKM. Written as DNA, the CDR3 is TGTGCCAGCAGTTCGAGGGACAGGTACGAGCAGTACTTC. This translates into CASSSRDRYEQYF.

The rearrangement uses TRBV5-1 and TRBJ2-3; D gene ambiguous. Germline V gives CDR1 SGHRS, CDR2 YFSETQ. The CDR3 consists of 14 residues. V dropped 0 bases and J dropped 2 bases, with 7 bases sitting between them. CDR3 DNA sequence: TGCGCCAGCAGCTTGGACAGTAACACAGATACGCAGTATTTT. Translating gives CASSLDSNTDTQYF.

This clone was picked up a small number of times. In DNA, the CDR3 is TGTGCCAGCAGTGCACGACAGGGTGACAGTTCACCCCTCCACTTT. Amino acid sequence: CASSARQGDSSPLHF. J is TRBJ1-6 and V is TRBV25-1, with 7 bases fitting TRBD1. Germline V gene data show CDR1 as MGHDK and CDR2 as SYGVNS. V lost 4 bases to trimming and J lost 9 bases; unmatched junction nucleotides: 9. The CDR3 sequence is 15 residues long.

V usage is TRBV25-1 and J usage is TRBJ2-3; TRBD2 matches 10 bases. The CDR3 is 16 amino acids. Germline V gene lookup returns CDR1 MGHDK and CDR2 SYGVNS. Trimming took 5 bases from V and 4 from J; bases not matched to a gene: 9. The CDR3 DNA sequence: TGTGCCAGCAGTCCCCTGGGGCTAGCGGGGGCAGATACGCAGTATTTT. It is translated as CASSPLGLAGADTQYF.

Note on this clone: Lacking the conserved final phenylalanine or tryptophan, this CDR3 likely reflects a read error. The DNA is omitted, as the CDR3 cannot be located on it reliably, and the CDR3 follows TCRdb's listing. The chain couples TRBV15 to TRBJ2-6; TRBD1 is taken as the D call from the table, unchecked against the DNA. Germline CDR1 LNHNV, CDR2 YYDKDF (reference sequence). The CDR3 comprises 16 residues, both ends counted. Here the CDR3 reads CATSRRTGRDRDRLTV.

The chain is built from TRBV7-6 and TRBJ1-4, with TRBD1 as a possible D gene (6 bases). The V and J ends lost 6 bases and 0 bases respectively, with 11 bases between them. The CDR3 sequence is 15 residues long. The germline V gene encodes CDR1 SGHVS and CDR2 FNYEAQ. The CDR3 sequence is CASSFAGATNEKLFF. DNA for the CDR3: TGTGCCAGCAGTTTTGCAGGGGCAACTAATGAAAAACTGTTTTTT.

The chain combines TRBV21-1 with TRBJ1-6; the D segment call TRBD1 is taken from the table without a DNA check. TRBV21-1 is assigned pseudogene status. The CDR3 has 12 residues. DNA of the CDR3: TGTGCCAGCGGGGCGCAGAGTTCACCCCTCCACTTT. It translates to CASGAQSSPLHF.

V is TRBV6-6 and J is TRBJ1-4; D is undetermined. The CDR3 runs 12 residues. Germline V gene sequence: CDR1 MNHNY, CDR2 SVGAGI (reference sequence). V was pared by 0 bases and J by 10 bases, with 6 bases between. The CDR3: CASSYSSGKLFF. The CDR3 DNA sequence: TGTGCCAGCAGTTACTCGAGTGGAAAACTGTTTTTT.

The rearrangement joins TRBV6-1 to TRBJ1-2; 9 positions match TRBD1. From germline, CDR1 is MNHNS and CDR2 SASEGT. This CDR3 spans 14 amino acids. The V gene end was trimmed by 2 bases and the J gene end by 7 bases; junction bases not matched to a gene: 5. This CDR3 reads CASSETGTGFGYTF. The DNA for the CDR3 is TGTGCCAGCAGTGAAACCGGGACAGGGTTTGGCTACACCTTC.

CDR3 sequence (DNA): TGTGCCAGTAGCTCCACACCGAGGGAGCCCCAGCATTTT. Residues: CASSSTPREPQHF. The chain employs TRBV19 and TRBJ1-5; D remains ambiguous. Looked up from germline, CDR1 is LNHDA and CDR2 is SQIVND (reference sequence). The CDR3 sequence is 13 residues long. Trimming cost V 6 bases and J 8 bases, with 14 bases left between them.

The V gene is TRBV29-1, the J gene TRBJ1-2; D unclear. The V end lost 3 bases, the J end lost 7 bases, and 12 bases lay between the germline ends. The germline CDR1 and CDR2 sequences are SQVTM and ANQGSEA. The CDR3 has 12 residues. CDR3 amino acids: CSVDRSSFGYTF. CDR3 nucleotide sequence: TGCAGCGTTGACAGGTCGTCTTTTGGCTACACCTTC.

The rearrangement links TRBV23-1 to TRBJ1-1; D perhaps matches TRBD1 (6 bases). TRBV23-1 qualifies as an ORF whose function is uncertain. The CDR3 is 16 amino acids. V gave up 10 bases and J gave up 3 bases, with 24 bases separating them. The CDR3 nucleotides read TGCGCCATCTACAGAAAAACAGCGAGGGGGTACACTGAAGCTTTCTTT. It codes for CAIYRKTARGYTEAFF.

Only a few counts were recorded for this clone. This chain uses TRBV4-1 with TRBJ1-4; TRBD1 agrees at 7 bases. The germline CDR1 and CDR2 sequences are MGHRA and YSYEKL. The CDR3 runs 17 residues. V shed 2 bases, J shed 4 bases, and the junction held 10 bases outside the gene matches. The CDR3: CASSQRQGALDNEKLFF. Here the CDR3 DNA reads TGCGCCAGCAGCCAACGACAGGGTGCGCTTGATAATGAAAAACTGTTTTTT.

The CDR3 is CASSLGTGNNSPLHF. In nucleotides, the CDR3 is TGTGCCAGCAGCTTAGGTACAGGGAATAATTCACCCCTCCACTTT. This chain connects TRBV11-2 to TRBJ1-6; D may be TRBD1 (6 bases). Trimming removed 1 base from V and 5 bases from J, with 9 bases in between. The CDR3 runs 15 residues. Germline V gene data show CDR1 as SGHAT and CDR2 as FQNNGV.

V usage is TRBV9 and J usage is TRBJ2-1, with no clear D. This CDR3 has 15 residues. Trimming removed 0 bases at V and 0 bases at J, with 7 bases between. CDR1 SGDLS and CDR2 YYNGEE come from the germline V gene. The CDR3, as DNA: TGTGCCAGCAGCGTAGTTGGTAGCTCCTACAATGAGCAGTTCTTC. Protein: CASSVVGSSYNEQFF.

The chain couples TRBV7-3 to TRBJ2-5, with 7 positions matching TRBD2. Germline V gene data show CDR1 as SGHTA and CDR2 as FQGTGA. Trimming cost V 1 base and J 5 bases; bases outside gene matches: 7. CDR3 length equals 15 residues. The DNA of the CDR3 is TGTGCCAGCAGCTTAATGGGCAGAGCGGGGGAGACCCAGTACTTC. Translating gives CASSLMGRAGETQYF.

The V gene is TRBV5-8, the J gene TRBJ1-5; TRBD1 is a possible D gene (5 bases). Germline lookup yields CDR1 SGHTS and CDR2 YDEGEE. The CDR3 consists of 13 residues. The V end lost 4 bases, the J end lost 5 bases, and 10 bases lay between the germline ends. The CDR3 reads CASSRQFDQPQHF. The CDR3 region has the DNA TGTGCCAGCAGCCGACAGTTCGATCAGCCCCAGCATTTT.

This clone counts as medium-sized. The V and J genes are TRBV6-5 and TRBJ1-5; D ambiguous. Trimming cost V 4 bases and J 1 base, with 14 bases left between them. The germline CDR1 and CDR2 sequences are MNHEY and SVGAGI. The CDR3 is made up of 16 amino acids. CDR3 DNA sequence: TGTGCCAGCAGTTCCTCCGAGGGAACGAGCAATCAGCCCCAGCATTTT. It translates to CASSSSEGTSNQPQHF.

In its sample, this clone was seen a few times. This chain uses TRBV7-8 with TRBJ1-4; D gene uncertain. There are 15 residues in the CDR3. CDR1 and CDR2 (germline): SGHVS, FQNEAQ. V shed 5 bases and J shed 4 bases, with 14 bases lying between them. This CDR3 is CASSPRSLLNEKLFF. In DNA, the CDR3 is TGTGCCAGCAGCCCGAGGTCGCTGCTTAATGAAAAACTGTTTTTT.

The chain uses TRBV5-1 and TRBJ2-5; D remains ambiguous. Between the trimmed V and J ends, which lost 4 bases and 1 base, there was a span of 8 bases. This CDR3 has 13 residues. CDR1 and CDR2 (germline): SGHRS, YFSETQ. The CDR3 coding sequence is TGCGCCAGCAGCCCGAGCCCCCAAGAGACCCAGTACTTC. It is translated as CASSPSPQETQYF.

The chain carries TRBV6-1 and TRBJ1-2, with 7 bases aligning to TRBD1. The CDR3 runs to 14 residues. The germline CDR1 and CDR2 sequences are MNHNS and SASEGT. V lost 1 base and J lost 11; bases outside the gene matches: 10. The CDR3 region is CASSEGAGGDRYTF. The DNA of the CDR3 is TGTGCCAGCAGTGAAGGGGCAGGGGGAGATCGATACACCTTC.